The T cell receptor beta chain under discussion was sequenced for a study of shared clonotypes between healthy human individuals. The study, taken as a whole, reports: An anticipated effect of sequencing depth on clonotype sharing among donors was recognized.

This clone appeared once. Its antigen is not identified. This table comes from immunoSEQ multiplex PCR, and its TCRdb copy is limited to in-frame clones, with some not included. Of millions of clones listed, just over 90% are singletons. Terminally differentiated effector memory CD45RA+ cells were excluded by CCR7 positive selection of CD45RO-negative cells. Everyone who donated was a Caucasian adult who lived in Nashville, Tennessee. Looked up from germline, CDR1 is SGHTA and CDR2 is FQGNSA. The junction had 12 bases not matched to a gene; V was cut back by 5 bases and J by 9 bases. CDR3 length: 15 residues.

This chain uses TRBV7-2 with TRBJ2-5; the match to TRBD1 covers 10 bases. Input material: naive CD8+ T cells from PBMCs. The TCR originated in a young man in good health. Some clones in this sample may be carry-over from other donors' samples. CDR3 coding DNA: TGTGCCAGCAGCGGGCGACAGGGGGCGCCCCGGGCCCAGTACTTC. Its translation is CASSGRQGAPRAQYF.